This TCR beta chain is drawn from a study of blood T cell repertoires in COVID-19. Study background: Spain, Italy and the United States supplied samples that represented acute and convalescent COVID-19. Sample material is recorded as cDNA or gDNA derived from T cells, B-cell-depleted T cells, or PBMCs.

There are 15 residues in the CDR3. Germline loops: CDR1 SEHNR, CDR2 FQNEAQ (reference sequence). J gave up 7 bases and V 3 bases, and 11 bases lay outside the gene matches. This clone was seen only once. Those enrolled in Seattle joined during active infection and were followed longitudinally afterward. Authors' processing steps: Amplified reference gene primers provided the basis for estimating nucleated cell counts. The method was immunoSEQ multiplex PCR; TCRdb's version includes in-frame clones alone and lacks a portion of them. That table supplies the V and J calls and clone size; D and trimming were determined from the DNA. The sample comprises some 500,000 clones, about 88% of which are singletons, and roughly 8% rests with the top ten.

The chain carries TRBV7-9 and TRBJ2-7; 8 nucleotides agree with TRBD1. The receptor's source is a woman aged 45 to 65 with COVID-19, enrolled during active disease. Sequenced: peripheral blood. For the CDR3, the DNA is TGTGCCAGCAGCTTGGGGGGACAGGCAGCCTTTGAGCAGTACTTC. Its protein product is CASSLGGQAAFEQYF.